This TCR beta chain was captured by sequencing in a study of blood T cell repertoires in COVID-19. Study-level information: Researchers got acute and convalescent COVID-19 samples from the United States, Italy and Spain.

TCRdb's table, derived via immunoSEQ multiplex PCR, lists solely in-frame clones and lacks some. The table lists approximately 150,000 clones, around 87% of them singletons. The CDR3 runs 16 residues. The J segment lost 7 bases and the V segment lost 1 base, leaving 12 bases of the junction unmatched. In germline, CDR1 is MGHRA, CDR2 YSYEKL. The Seattle patients, enrolled during active infection, were followed longitudinally. Sequencing input: peripheral blood. This chain connects TRBV4-1 to TRBJ2-7, with 8 bases fitting TRBD2. This receptor was taken from a woman aged 80 or older with COVID-19, enrolled during active disease. The CDR3 loop is CASSQALSGNVREQYF. CDR3 in DNA: TGCGCCAGCAGCCAAGCCCTTAGCGGGAACGTACGAGAGCAGTACTTC.